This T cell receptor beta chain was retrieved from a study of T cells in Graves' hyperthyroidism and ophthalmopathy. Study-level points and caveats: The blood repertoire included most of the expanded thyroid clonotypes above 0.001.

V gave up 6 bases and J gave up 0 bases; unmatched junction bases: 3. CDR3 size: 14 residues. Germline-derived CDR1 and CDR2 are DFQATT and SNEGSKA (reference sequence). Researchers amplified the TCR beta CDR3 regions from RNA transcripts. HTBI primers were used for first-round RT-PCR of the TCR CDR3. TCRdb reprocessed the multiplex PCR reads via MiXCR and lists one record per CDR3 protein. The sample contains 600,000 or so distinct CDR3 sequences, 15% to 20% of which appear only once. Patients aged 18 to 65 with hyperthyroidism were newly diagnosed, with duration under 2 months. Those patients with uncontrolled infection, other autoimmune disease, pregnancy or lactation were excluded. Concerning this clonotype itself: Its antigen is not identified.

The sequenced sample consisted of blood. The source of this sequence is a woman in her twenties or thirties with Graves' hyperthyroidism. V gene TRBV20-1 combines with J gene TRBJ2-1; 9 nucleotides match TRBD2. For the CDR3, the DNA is TGCAGTGCCGGGACTAGCAGCTCCTACAATGAGCAGTTCTTC. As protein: CSAGTSSSYNEQFF.